The 13 T cell receptor beta chains below all came from one sample that was sequenced in a study of cytomegalovirus exposure and HLA in healthy donors. The method was immunoSEQ multiplex PCR; TCRdb's version includes in-frame clones alone and lacks a portion of them. The profile shows 100,000 to 150,000 clones, roughly nine tenths of them singletons. Input material: PBMCs. These receptors were taken from a woman between 18 and 29 years old in good health and CMV-seronegative.

The J gene is TRBJ1-3, the V gene TRBV29-1; a weak D match, TRBD1 (6 bases). Germline V CDR1 and CDR2: SQVTM, ANQGSEA. V gave up 7 bases and J gave up 0 bases, with 13 bases separating them. CDR3 length: 14 residues. CDR3 amino acids: CSGGRACSGNTIYF. The CDR3 nucleotides read TGCAGCGGGGGGCGGGCCTGCTCTGGAAACACCATATATTTT.

This rearrangement joins TRBV6-1 to TRBJ1-4; D gene unclear. The CDR3 extends over 15 amino acids. The V gene's germline CDR1 is MNHNS and CDR2 SASEGT. Trimming took off 7 bases at V and 4 bases at J, with 16 bases between the two ends. The CDR3 DNA reads as TGTGCCAGCACGCTAAGCGGCGCCTATAATGAAAAACTGTTTTTT. This codes for CASTLSGAYNEKLFF.

V and J are TRBV28 and TRBJ1-1; 9 bases line up with TRBD1. With 8 bases clipped from V and 5 bases from J, the junction kept 12 bases outside the gene matches. The CDR3 is 15 amino acids. Looked up from germline, CDR1 is MDHEN and CDR2 is SYDVKM. The CDR3 protein is CASGGTGFLGTEAFF. DNA of the CDR3: TGTGCCAGCGGCGGGACAGGGTTTTTGGGGACTGAAGCTTTCTTT.

This clone was seen a few times. V gene TRBV10-1 combines with J gene TRBJ1-2; no clear D gene. Germline V gene sequence: CDR1 WNHNN, CDR2 SYGVQD (reference sequence). The V and J ends lost 4 bases and 0 bases respectively, with 9 bases between them. CDR3 size: 14 residues. CDR3 DNA sequence: TGCGCCAGCAGTGCAAGTACGGCTAACTATGGCTACACCTTC. Translating gives CASSASTANYGYTF.

The chain has TRBV5-1 and TRBJ1-4, with D perhaps matching TRBD1 (5 bases). Trimming pared 0 bases from V and 6 bases from J, leaving 9 bases between. Germline-derived CDR1 and CDR2 are SGHRS and YFSETQ. The CDR3 has 14 residues. The CDR3 DNA reads TGCGCCAGCAGCTTGGGCAGGGTAGATGAAAAACTGTTTTTT. Protein product: CASSLGRVDEKLFF. Complete variable domain (other parts from reference TRBV5-1 and TRBJ1-4): KAGVTQTPRYLIKTRGQQVTLSCSPISGHRSVSWYQQTPGQGLQFLFEYFSETQRNKGNFPGRFSGRQFSNSRSEMNVSTLELGDSALYLCASSLGRVDEKLFFGSGTQLSVL.

CDR3 residues: CASSPRGLGPFYEQYV. CDR3 sequence (DNA): TGTGCCAGCAGCCCAAGGGGGTTAGGACCGTTCTACGAGCAGTACGTC. J is TRBJ2-7 and V is TRBV28; tentatively, D is TRBD1 (6 bases). Germline loops: CDR1 MDHEN, CDR2 SYDVKM. The CDR3 is 16 amino acids. V was trimmed by 6 bases and J by 3 bases, leaving 21 bases between them.

J is TRBJ2-7 and V is TRBV18; 10 bases agree with TRBD2. Germline loops: CDR1 KGHSH, CDR2 LQKENI. After removal of 3 bases from V and 4 bases from J, the junction contained 15 bases not matched to a gene. The CDR3 totals 18 residues. The chain's CDR3 is CASSPQEMTSGLIYEQYF. CDR3 sequence (DNA): TGTGCCAGCTCACCTCAAGAGATGACTAGCGGGTTGATTTACGAGCAGTACTTC.

The rearrangement uses TRBV7-2 and TRBJ2-4; tentative D call: TRBD2 (5 bases). The germline gives CDR1 SGHTA, CDR2 FQGNSA. This CDR3 is built from 15 residues. Trimming removed 4 bases from V and 3 bases from J, with 13 bases in between. The CDR3 region has the DNA TGTGCCAGCAGCTCCATAAGCGGCCTCAAAAACATTCAGTACTTC. Its translation: CASSSISGLKNIQYF. The full variable domain, rest sourced from reference TRBV7-2 and TRBJ2-4, is GAGVSQSPSNKVTEKGKDVELRCDPISGHTALYWYRQSLGQGLEFLIYFQGNSAPDKSGLPSDRFSAERTGGSVSTLTIQRTQQEDSAVYLCASSSISGLKNIQYFGAGTRLSVL.

This chain connects TRBV19 to TRBJ2-7, with 11 bases identical to TRBD2. Per germline, CDR1 LNHDA and CDR2 SQIVND (reference sequence). V lost 5 bases and J lost 2; bases outside the gene matches: 5. This CDR3 contains 15 residues. The CDR3 sequence: CASSPETSGTYEQYF. In DNA, the CDR3 is TGTGCCAGTAGTCCTGAGACTAGCGGGACCTACGAGCAGTACTTC.

This chain uses TRBV29-1 with TRBJ1-4; D unresolved. Germline CDR1 is SQVTM and CDR2 is ANQGSEA. The CDR3 sequence is 15 residues long. V gave up 5 bases and J gave up 7 bases, with 20 bases separating them. DNA of the CDR3: TGCAGCGTTACCGAGTCGGTCCTCAATGCTGAAAAACTGTTTTTT. This sequence encodes CSVTESVLNAEKLFF.

In its sample, this clone was seen a few times. The J gene is TRBJ1-2, the V gene TRBV6-6, with TRBD1 matching 9 bases. Germline V gene sequence: CDR1 MNHNY, CDR2 SVGAGI (reference sequence). J lost 1 base, V lost 6 bases, and 6 bases had no gene match. This CDR3 has 15 residues. The CDR3 nucleotides are TGTGCCAGCAGGGGGGACAGGGATCTTAACTATGGCTACACCTTC. Translating it yields CASRGDRDLNYGYTF.

The rearrangement uses TRBV19 and TRBJ1-5, with D possibly being TRBD1 (6 bases). The CDR3 totals 13 residues. CDR1 and CDR2 (germline): LNHDA, SQIVND (reference sequence). V was shortened by 7 bases and J by 5 bases, with 12 bases between the two germline ends. The chain's CDR3 is CASTNRDDQPQHF. The CDR3 nucleotides are TGTGCCAGTACAAACAGGGATGATCAGCCCCAGCATTTT.

The rearrangement links TRBV10-3 to TRBJ1-1; D is undetermined. This CDR3 region has 15 residues. Trimming stripped 0 bases from V and 3 bases from J, with 11 bases between. Germline V gene sequence: CDR1 ENHRY, CDR2 SYGVKD. The DNA for the CDR3 is TGTGCCATCAGTGAGTCGACTTCTTTGTACACTGAAGCTTTCTTT. This encodes CAISESTSLYTEAFF.